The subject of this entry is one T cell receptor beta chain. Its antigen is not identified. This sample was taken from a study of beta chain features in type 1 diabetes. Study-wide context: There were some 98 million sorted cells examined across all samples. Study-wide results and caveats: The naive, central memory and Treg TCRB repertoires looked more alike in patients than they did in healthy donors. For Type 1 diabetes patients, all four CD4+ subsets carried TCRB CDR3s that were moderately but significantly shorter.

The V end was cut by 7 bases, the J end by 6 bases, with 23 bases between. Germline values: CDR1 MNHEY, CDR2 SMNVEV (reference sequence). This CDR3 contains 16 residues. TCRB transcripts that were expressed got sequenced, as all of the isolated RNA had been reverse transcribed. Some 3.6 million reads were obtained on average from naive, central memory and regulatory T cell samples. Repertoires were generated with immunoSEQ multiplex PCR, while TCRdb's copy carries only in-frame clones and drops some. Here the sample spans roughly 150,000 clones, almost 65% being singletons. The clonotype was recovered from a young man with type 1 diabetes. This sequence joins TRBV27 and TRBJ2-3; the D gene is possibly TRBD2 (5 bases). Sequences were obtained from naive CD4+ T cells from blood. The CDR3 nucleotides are TGTGCCAGCACAAGAGACGCGGCCGGGAATTCCGATACGCAGTATTTT. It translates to CASTRDAAGNSDTQYF.